The 19 T cell receptor beta chains listed next were all sequenced from one sample in a study of blood T cell repertoires in COVID-19. Clones were read by immunoSEQ multiplex PCR, and TCRdb kept only the in-frame ones, dropping some. The table has 150,000 to 200,000 clones, 88% seen once. Material for sequencing was peripheral blood. The receptors were sampled from a man aged 35-49 years with active or convalescent COVID-19.

The chain has TRBV6-1 and TRBJ2-7, with 11 positions matching TRBD2. CDR1 is MNHNS, CDR2 SASEGT, per germline. The V gene end was trimmed by 0 bases and the J gene end by 3 bases; junction bases not matched to a gene: 1. The CDR3 extends over 15 amino acids. CDR3 sequence: CASSEALAGGYEQYF. The CDR3 coding sequence is TGTGCCAGCAGTGAAGCGCTAGCGGGAGGCTACGAGCAGTACTTC.

This clone was observed a single time. The chain employs TRBV7-3 and TRBJ2-2, with D tentatively TRBD1 (5 bases). Trimming took 3 bases from V and 5 from J, leaving 7 bases between them. Per the germline V gene, CDR1 is SGHTA and CDR2 is FQGTGA. This CDR3 contains 13 residues. CDR3 bases: TGTGCCAGCAGCTTGGCAGGGACCGGGGAGCTGTTTTTT. Its translation is CASSLAGTGELFF.

The CDR3 protein is CASSLGLNTEAFF. CDR3 bases: TGCGCCAGCAGCTTGGGGCTGAACACTGAAGCTTTCTTT. The J gene is TRBJ1-1, the V gene TRBV5-1; no reliable D call. Trimming left V 0 bases short and J 0 bases short, with 3 bases between. The CDR3 covers 13 residues. From germline, CDR1 is SGHRS and CDR2 YFSETQ.

CDR3 DNA: TGTGCCAGCAGTGAAGCCCCACAGGGGGGTACAACTAATGAAAAACTGTTTTTT. Protein: CASSEAPQGGTTNEKLFF. V and J are TRBV2 and TRBJ1-4; TRBD1 matches 8 bases. This CDR3 is built from 18 residues. Trimming at V came to 0 bases and at J to 0 bases, leaving 6 bases not matched to a gene. Germline V CDR1 and CDR2: SNHLY, FYNNEI.

The gene calls are TRBV2 and TRBJ1-6; maybe TRBD1 (6 bases). Between the trimmed V and J ends, which lost 6 bases and 2 bases, there was a span of 11 bases. The CDR3 totals 15 residues. CDR1 and CDR2 from the germline V gene are SNHLY and FYNNEI. The CDR3 DNA is TGTGCCAGCAGGACACAGGGACCCTATAATTCACCCCTCCACTTT. Translating it yields CASRTQGPYNSPLHF.

The chain links TRBV7-9 to TRBJ1-6; 7 bases line up with TRBD1. The CDR3 runs to 15 residues. Per germline, CDR1 SEHNR and CDR2 FQNEAQ (reference sequence). V trimming: 5 bases; J trimming: 7 bases; junction bases outside the gene matches: 8. The CDR3 loop reads CASSTHRGVNSPLHF. The DNA of the CDR3 is TGTGCCAGCAGCACCCACAGGGGAGTAAATTCACCCCTCCACTTT.

This clone was recorded only once. The genes are TRBV20-1 and TRBJ1-5; no clear D. The V end lost 3 bases, the J end lost 0 bases, and 9 bases lay between the germline ends. Per the germline V gene, CDR1 is DFQATT and CDR2 is SNEGSKA (reference sequence). This CDR3 has 14 amino acids. The CDR3 nucleotides read TGCAGTGCTAGTTGGCAGAATAGCAATCAGCCCCAGCATTTT. Translated: CSASWQNSNQPQHF.

The chain is built from TRBV18 and TRBJ1-2; 8 bases line up with TRBD1. J gave up 0 bases and V 3 bases, and 6 bases lay outside the gene matches. The CDR3 has 16 amino acids. The germline V gene has CDR1 KGHSH and CDR2 LQKENI. Here the CDR3 reads CASSPATGETNYGYTF. In DNA, the CDR3 is TGTGCCAGCTCACCCGCGACAGGGGAGACTAACTATGGCTACACCTTC.

The V gene is TRBV19, the J gene TRBJ1-3, with TRBD1 matching over 9 bases. The CDR3 loop spans 14 amino acids. Germline assignment: CDR1 LNHDA and CDR2 SQIVND (reference sequence). J gave up 14 bases and V 4 bases, and 12 bases lay outside the gene matches. The CDR3 sequence is CASSNRGQHGALYF. DNA for the CDR3: TGTGCCAGTAGTAACAGGGGGCAACACGGGGCCTTATATTTT. Full variable domain (outside the CDR3, taken from reference TRBV19 and TRBJ1-3): DGGITQSPKYLFRKEGQNVTLSCEQNLNHDAMYWYRQDPGQGLRLIYYSQIVNDFQKGDIAEGYSVSREKKESFPLTVTSAQKNPTAFYLCASSNRGQHGALYFGEGSWLTVV.

This clone was seen once. CDR3 nucleotides: TGTGCCAGTAGTTTAGGGACCGGGGGAGCTGAGCAGTTCTTC. This translates into CASSLGTGGAEQFF. The chain combines TRBV19 with TRBJ2-1, with D perhaps TRBD2 (6 bases). CDR1 is LNHDA and CDR2 is SQIVND in the germline V gene (reference sequence). Trimming removed 5 bases at V and 9 bases at J, with 17 bases between. The CDR3 is 14 amino acids.

The gene calls are TRBV19 and TRBJ1-3; D gene uncertain. V was trimmed by 4 bases and J by 2 bases, leaving 12 bases between them. Germline CDR1 reads LNHDA; CDR2 reads SQIVND (reference sequence). This CDR3 is built from 15 residues. The CDR3 loop reads CASSTGLSPGNTIYF. CDR3 DNA sequence: TGTGCCAGTAGTACGGGATTGTCGCCTGGAAACACCATATATTTT.

CDR3 region: CASSEGQGGYEQYF. CDR3 coding DNA: TGTGCCAGCAGTGAAGGACAGGGCGGGTACGAGCAGTACTTC. V usage is TRBV2 and J usage is TRBJ2-7; 7 bases align to TRBD1. Germline CDR1 reads SNHLY; CDR2 reads FYNNEI. V was clipped by 1 base and J by 4 bases; unmatched bases: 4. The CDR3 sequence is 14 residues long.

The chain couples TRBV19 to TRBJ1-2; 9 positions agree with TRBD1. The CDR3 has 12 residues. With 8 bases clipped from V and 8 bases from J, the junction kept 6 bases outside the gene matches. Germline lookup yields CDR1 LNHDA and CDR2 SQIVND (reference sequence). CDR3 protein: CASFTGGWGYTF. The CDR3 bases are TGTGCCAGTTTTACAGGGGGCTGGGGCTACACCTTC.

The chain combines TRBV5-4 with TRBJ2-5; D might be TRBD2 (6 bases). In germline, CDR1 is SGHNT, CDR2 YYREEE (reference sequence). This CDR3 is built from 15 residues. The germline V and J ends were trimmed by 4 bases and 0 bases, with 13 bases remaining between them. The CDR3 bases are TGTGCCAGCAGCGGAGGGATCGGGTACCAAGAGACCCAGTACTTC. Its translation is CASSGGIGYQETQYF.

The chain employs TRBV7-9 and TRBJ2-7, with 7 nucleotides matching TRBD1. This CDR3 region has 16 residues. The germline CDR1 and CDR2 sequences are SEHNR and FQNEAQ (reference sequence). V dropped 6 bases and J dropped 3; count of bases not matched to a gene: 14. CDR3 DNA sequence: TGTGCCAGCAGTAGGCTACCCGGGACAGACAACTACGAGCAGTACTTC. Its translation: CASSRLPGTDNYEQYF.

The V call is TRBV5-1, the J call TRBJ1-2; 10 nucleotides align to TRBD1. V shed 0 bases, J shed 3 bases, and the junction held 8 bases outside the gene matches. This CDR3 spans 17 amino acids. The germline V gene encodes CDR1 SGHRS and CDR2 YFSETQ. Written as DNA, the CDR3 is TGCGCCAGCAGCTTGGGGACAGGGGGAATATTAGACTATGGCTACACCTTC. This sequence encodes CASSLGTGGILDYGYTF.

V gene TRBV5-1 combines with J gene TRBJ1-5, with 7 positions matching TRBD1. V gave up 4 bases and J gave up 7 bases; unmatched junction bases: 11. Germline V gives CDR1 SGHRS, CDR2 YFSETQ. There are 15 residues in the CDR3. CDR3: CASSLTAGGRQPQHF. CDR3 DNA sequence: TGCGCCAGCAGCCTGACGGCAGGGGGTCGACAGCCCCAGCATTTT.

This clone was detected once. This rearrangement joins TRBV7-2 to TRBJ2-7, with 12 bases fitting TRBD2. This CDR3 spans 17 amino acids. The trim removed 1 base at V and 4 bases at J, leaving 8 bases unmatched. In germline, CDR1 is SGHTA, CDR2 FQGNSA. CDR3 nucleotide sequence: TGTGCCAGCAGCTTAGTCCCTAGCGGGGGGGCCGTTTACGAGCAGTACTTC. It codes for CASSLVPSGGAVYEQYF.

V gene TRBV19 combines with J gene TRBJ2-7; D gene unclear. The germline V gene has CDR1 LNHDA and CDR2 SQIVND (reference sequence). CDR3 length: 14 amino acids. The V and J ends lost 4 bases and 1 base respectively, with 11 bases between them. CDR3 DNA sequence: TGTGCCAGTAGTAAAACGGTACTTTCCTACGAGCAGTACTTC. It encodes CASSKTVLSYEQYF.